The source of this T cell receptor (beta chain) is a study of OX40 agonist ivuxolimab in advanced cancers. The repertoire was sequenced with immunoSEQ multiplex PCR; TCRdb's copy has only in-frame clones and lacks some. The table records over 25,000 clones, 81% of them present only once. The CDR3 is made up of 15 amino acids. J lost 4 bases, V lost 4 bases, and 8 bases had no gene match. CDR1 SGDLS and CDR2 YYNGEE come from the germline V gene. The chain recombines TRBV9 with TRBJ2-5, with 9 bases lining up with TRBD2. This clonotype was obtained from an adult with an advanced solid tumor such as melanoma, head and neck, liver or kidney cancer. The sample was CD4+ or CD8+ T cells sorted from blood, taken in a trial of the OX40 agonist ivuxolimab. As DNA, the CDR3 is TGTGCCAGCAGCTTAGCGGGAGTAGATGGAGAGACCCAGTACTTC. It yields the protein CASSLAGVDGETQYF.